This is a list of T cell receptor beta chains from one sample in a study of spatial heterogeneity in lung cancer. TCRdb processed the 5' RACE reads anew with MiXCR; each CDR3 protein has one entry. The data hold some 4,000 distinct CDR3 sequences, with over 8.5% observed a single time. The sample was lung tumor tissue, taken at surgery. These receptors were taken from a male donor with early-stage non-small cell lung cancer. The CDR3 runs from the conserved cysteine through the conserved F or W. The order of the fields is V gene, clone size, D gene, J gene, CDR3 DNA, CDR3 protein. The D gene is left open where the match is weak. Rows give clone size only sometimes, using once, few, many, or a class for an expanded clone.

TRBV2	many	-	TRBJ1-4	TGTGCCAGCATCGAACCCGCGGGGGGCTCCTTTGAAAAACTGTTTTTT	CASIEPAGGSFEKLFF
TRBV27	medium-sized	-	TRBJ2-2	TGTGCCAGCAGTTTAAACGGCGAGGCCGGGGAGCTGTTTTTT	CASSLNGEAGELFF
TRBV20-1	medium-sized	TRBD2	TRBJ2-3	TGCAGTGCGTCCGGGACTAGCGGGGGGATGGGCACAGATACGCAGTATTTT	CSASGTSGGMGTDTQYF
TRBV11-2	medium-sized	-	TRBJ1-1	TGTGCCAGCAGCTTATCGGGTGGTATGACTGAAGCTTTCTTT	CASSLSGGMTEAFF
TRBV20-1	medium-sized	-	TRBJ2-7	TGCAGTGCTAGAATTGTGGGAGTCCGTTACGAGCAGTACTTC	CSARIVGVRYEQYF
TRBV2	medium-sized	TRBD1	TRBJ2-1	TGTGCCACACAACAGGGGTCCTCCTACAATGAGCAGTTCTTC	CATQQGSSYNEQFF
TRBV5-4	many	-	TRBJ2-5	TGTGCCAGCACCTCACTGGCTGGCCAAGAGACCCAGTACTTC	CASTSLAGQETQYF
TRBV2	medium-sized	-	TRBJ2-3	TGTGCCAGCAGTGAAGCGCTTGATACGCAGTATTTT	CASSEALDTQYF
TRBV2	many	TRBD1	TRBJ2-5	TGTGCCAGCAGTGTGGACAGGGGAGAGACCCAGTACTTC	CASSVDRGETQYF
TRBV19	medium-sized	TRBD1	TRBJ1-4	TGTGCCAGTTGCTATTTGGGACAGGAGGAAAAACTGTTTTTT	CASCYLGQEEKLFF
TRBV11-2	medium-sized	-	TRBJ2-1	TGTGCCAGCAGTACGTTTACCGGTGAGCAGTTCTTC	CASSTFTGEQFF
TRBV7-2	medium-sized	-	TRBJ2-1	TGTGCCAGCAGCTTAGAAGGGGGGGCTTACAATGAGCAGTTCTTC	CASSLEGGAYNEQFF
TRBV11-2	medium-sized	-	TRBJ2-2	TGTGCCAGCAGGTCCAGGACGGGGTCCACCGGGGAGCTGTTTTTT	CASRSRTGSTGELFF
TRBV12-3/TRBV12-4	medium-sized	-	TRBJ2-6	TGTGCCAGCAGTTTCAGGGGAGCCTCTGGGGCCAACGTCCTGACTTTC	CASSFRGASGANVLTF
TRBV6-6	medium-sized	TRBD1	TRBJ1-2	TGTGCCAGCAGACCTAGGACAGGGGAGTATGGCTACACCTTC	CASRPRTGEYGYTF
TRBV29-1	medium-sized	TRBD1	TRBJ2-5	TGCAGCGTTGAGGGGCAGGGGGAGGAGACCCAGTACTTC	CSVEGQGEETQYF
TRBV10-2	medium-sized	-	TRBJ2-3	TGCGCCAGCAGGCCCACTCAGGCTGGCACAGATACGCAGTATTTT	CASRPTQAGTDTQYF
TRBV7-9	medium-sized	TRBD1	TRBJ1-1	TGTGCCAGCAGCTTAACAGGGGGCATCACTGAAGCTTTCTTT	CASSLTGGITEAFF
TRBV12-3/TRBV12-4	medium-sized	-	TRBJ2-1	TGTGCCAGCAGTTTAAGGTTCTGGGCAGGGAGGAATGAGCAGTTCTTC	CASSLRFWAGRNEQFF
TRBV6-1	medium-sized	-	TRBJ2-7	TGTGCCAGCAGCCAAGGGTTAGGACAGCCCTACGAGCAGTACTTC	CASSQGLGQPYEQYF
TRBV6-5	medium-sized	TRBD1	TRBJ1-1	TGTGCCAGCAGTTTCACAGGGGGCCGGGGAAAGACTGAAGCTTTCTTT	CASSFTGGRGKTEAFF
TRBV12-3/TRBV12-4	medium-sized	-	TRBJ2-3	TGTGCCAGCAGGCTTAGGGGCTCCTGGACAGATACGCAGTATTTT	CASRLRGSWTDTQYF
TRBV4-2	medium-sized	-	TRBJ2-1	TGTGCCAGCAGCCAAGATAATAGGGGGAATGAGCAGTTCTTC	CASSQDNRGNEQFF
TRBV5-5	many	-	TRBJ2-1	TGTGCCAGCAGCTTGATGGGAGACAATGAGCAGTTCTTC	CASSLMGDNEQFF
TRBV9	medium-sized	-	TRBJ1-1	TGTGCCAGCAGCCCCGTCGGACCGGGGGACCCGTCGAACACTGAAGCTTTCTTT	CASSPVGPGDPSNTEAFF
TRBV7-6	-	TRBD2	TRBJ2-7	TGTGCCAGCAGCTTATTTCCCCTACTAGCGGACAACTACGAGCAGTACTTC	CASSLFPLLADNYEQYF
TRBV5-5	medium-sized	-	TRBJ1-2	TGTGCCAGCAGCTTGGCGCGGGTCTCTACTACTAACTATGGCTACACCTTC	CASSLARVSTTNYGYTF
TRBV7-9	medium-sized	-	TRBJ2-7	TGTGCCAGCAGCTTGACTTGGGGTGAGCAGTACTTC	CASSLTWGEQYF
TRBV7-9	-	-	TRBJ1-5	TGTGCCAGCAGTCTAGGCCCGGGCCGGGACCAGCCCCAGCATTTT	CASSLGPGRDQPQHF
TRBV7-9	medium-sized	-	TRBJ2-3	TGTGCCAGCAGCGCCTCTGGCTCAGATACGCAGTATTTT	CASSASGSDTQYF
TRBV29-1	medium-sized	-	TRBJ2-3	TGCAGCGTTGGGACGGGAGATACGCAGTATTTT	CSVGTGDTQYF
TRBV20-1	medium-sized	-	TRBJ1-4	TGCAGTGCTAGAGTTATGAGGGGGGATGGGGAAAAACTGTTTTTT	CSARVMRGDGEKLFF
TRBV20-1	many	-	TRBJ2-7	TGCAGTGCTAGGACCTCAAGCTCCTACGAGCAGTACTTC	CSARTSSSYEQYF
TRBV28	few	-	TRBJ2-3	TGTGCCAGCACCGGGGAAGGGGTGGATACGCAGTATTTT	CASTGEGVDTQYF
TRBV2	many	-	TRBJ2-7	TGTGCCAGCAGTGAATTCCCCCGACAGACCTACGAGCAGTACTTC	CASSEFPRQTYEQYF
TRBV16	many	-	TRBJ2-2	TGTGCCAGCAGCCATGGGAACACCGGGGAGCTGTTTTTT	CASSHGNTGELFF
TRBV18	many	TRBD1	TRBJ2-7	TGTGCCAGCTCAGCCGGGACAGGGTTATCCTACGAGCAGTACTTC	CASSAGTGLSYEQYF
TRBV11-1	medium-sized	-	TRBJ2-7	TGTGCCAGCAGCTTAGTAGGGAACTCCTACGAGCAGTACTTC	CASSLVGNSYEQYF
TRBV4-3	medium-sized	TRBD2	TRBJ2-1	TGCGCCAGTAGCCGACTAGCGGGAGAAAATGAGCAGTTCTTC	CASSRLAGENEQFF
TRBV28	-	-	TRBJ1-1	TGTGCCAGCAAGGGAGAGATGAACACTGAAGCTTTCTTT	CASKGEMNTEAFF
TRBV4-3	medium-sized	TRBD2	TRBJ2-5	TGCGCCAGCAGCCAAGAGGTGCGGGGGTACCAAGAGACCCAGTACTTC	CASSQEVRGYQETQYF
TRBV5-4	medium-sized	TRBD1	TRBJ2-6	TGTGCCAGCAGCCCAACCGACAGGGCCTCTGGGGCCAACGTCCTGACTTTC	CASSPTDRASGANVLTF
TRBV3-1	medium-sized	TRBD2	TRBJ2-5	TGTGCCAGCAGCCCCTTGACTAGCGGGGGCCTAGGGGAGACCCAGTACTTC	CASSPLTSGGLGETQYF
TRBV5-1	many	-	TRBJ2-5	TGCGCCAGCAGCTCAGAGTTGAGAGAGACCCAGTACTTC	CASSSELRETQYF
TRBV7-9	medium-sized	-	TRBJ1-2	TGTGCCAGCAGAGGGGGGCCCTATGGCTACACCTTC	CASRGGPYGYTF
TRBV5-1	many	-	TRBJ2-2	TGCGCCAGCAGCCTACAAGGACAGTCCACCGGGGAGCTGTTTTTT	CASSLQGQSTGELFF
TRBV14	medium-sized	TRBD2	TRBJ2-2	TGTGCCAGCAGCCAAGATAGAAGCGGGAGAGTCCGCACCGGGGAGCTGTTTTTT	CASSQDRSGRVRTGELFF
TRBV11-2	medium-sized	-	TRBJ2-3	TGTGCCAGCAGCTCTGGACACCCCGCAGATACGCAGTATTTT	CASSSGHPADTQYF
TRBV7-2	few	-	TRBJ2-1	TGTGCCAGCAGCCCCTACGATGAGCAGTTCTTC	CASSPYDEQFF
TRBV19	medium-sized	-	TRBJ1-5	TGTGCCAGTACCCGCGGGGGCTCGGTTCAGCCCCAGCATTTT	CASTRGGSVQPQHF
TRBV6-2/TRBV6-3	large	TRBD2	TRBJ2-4	TGTGCCAGCAGGCGCCGGGGGGGAGAAAACATTCAGTACTTC	CASRRRGGENIQYF
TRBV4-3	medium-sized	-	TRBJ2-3	TGCGCCAGCAGCCAAGACAGAGATACGCAGTATTTT	CASSQDRDTQYF
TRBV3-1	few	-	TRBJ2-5	TGTGCCAGCAGCCAAGACCCGGCTGACTCCTACTTC	CASSQDPADSYF